The 9 T cell receptor beta chains reported below all come from one sample, sequenced in a study of blood T cell repertoires in COVID-19. Produced via immunoSEQ multiplex PCR; TCRdb's table is partial and in-frame only. The sample lists about 320,000 clones; approximately 90% were seen once. Material for sequencing was peripheral blood. The receptors shown here come from a woman aged 25 to 45 with COVID-19, enrolled during active disease.

This chain uses TRBV7-2 with TRBJ2-3, with D hard to call. V lost 2 bases to trimming and J lost 4 bases, with 7 bases between them. This CDR3 is 13 amino acids long. Germline V gives CDR1 SGHTA, CDR2 FQGNSA. The CDR3 spells CASSLLSSDTQYF. The DNA of the CDR3 is TGTGCCAGCAGCTTATTGTCGTCAGATACGCAGTATTTT.

The chain is built from TRBV11-3 and TRBJ2-5; 8 nucleotides align to TRBD2. The CDR3 runs 14 residues. Trimming cost V 5 bases and J 5 bases; bases outside gene matches: 7. Germline lookup yields CDR1 SGHNT and CDR2 YENEEA. In DNA, the CDR3 is TGTGCCAGCAGCCGCGCGGTAGCGGGGGAGACCCAGTACTTC. Its translation is CASSRAVAGETQYF.

The V gene is TRBV18, the J gene TRBJ1-5; D may be TRBD1 (6 bases). The germline V gene encodes CDR1 KGHSH and CDR2 LQKENI. CDR3 length: 16 amino acids. Trimming shortened V by 0 bases and J by 3 bases, and 12 bases separated the two germline ends. The CDR3 DNA reads TGTGCCAGCTCACCACCCTCAGGGACAAACAATCAGCCCCAGCATTTT. Its protein is CASSPPSGTNNQPQHF.

V and J are TRBV28 and TRBJ2-7, with 8 bases fitting TRBD1. The CDR3 extends over 14 amino acids. Trimming cost V 3 bases and J 7 bases; bases outside gene matches: 8. Germline lookup yields CDR1 MDHEN and CDR2 SYDVKM. The CDR3 region has the DNA TGTGCCAGCAGTTTGGCAGGGGGCGCGGGGGAGCAGTACGTC. Residues: CASSLAGGAGEQYV.

The rearrangement links TRBV4-3 to TRBJ2-7; unclear D gene. The CDR3 spans 13 residues. CDR1 and CDR2 from the germline V gene are LGHNA and YSLEER. V lost 0 bases and J lost 4, with 7 bases in between. This chain's CDR3 is CASSQDFGYEQYF. CDR3 nucleotide sequence: TGCGCCAGCAGCCAAGATTTCGGTTACGAGCAGTACTTC.

The chain joins TRBV4-1 to TRBJ1-5, with D perhaps TRBD1 (5 bases). CDR3 length equals 13 residues. V lost 3 bases, J lost 6 bases, and 9 bases lay in between. Germline loops: CDR1 MGHRA, CDR2 YSYEKL. The CDR3 is CASSQGTRQPQHF. Written as DNA, the CDR3 is TGCGCCAGCAGCCAGGGGACTCGTCAGCCCCAGCATTTT.

The chain recombines TRBV11-2 with TRBJ2-7, with D possibly being TRBD1 (5 bases). The CDR3 extends over 14 amino acids. CDR1 and CDR2 (germline): SGHAT, FQNNGV. V gave up 5 bases and J gave up 5 bases, with 16 bases separating them. The CDR3 DNA reads TGTGCCAGCAGCGTTCAGGGTCCCATCCACGAGCAGTACTTC. As protein: CASSVQGPIHEQYF.

The chain joins TRBV15 to TRBJ2-5, with D uncertain. CDR3 size: 13 residues. Per germline, CDR1 LNHNV and CDR2 YYDKDF (reference sequence). Trimming left V 0 bases short and J 5 bases short, with 7 bases between. The CDR3 region has the DNA TGTGCCACCAGCAGAGAGGCCCAGGAGACCCAGTACTTC. Its translation: CATSREAQETQYF.

V usage is TRBV10-1 and J usage is TRBJ1-1; TRBD1 might be the D (5 bases). The CDR3 contains 12 residues. V gave up 3 bases and J gave up 6 bases, with 8 bases separating them. Per the germline V gene, CDR1 is WNHNN and CDR2 is SYGVQD (reference sequence). CDR3 coding DNA: TGCGCCAGCAGTGATGTGGGGCCTGAAGCTTTCTTT. Its translation: CASSDVGPEAFF.